The sequence of this T cell receptor beta chain was determined in a study of human T cells and chemical hapten exposure. Study context: Diphenylcyclopropenone was administered weekly to the scalp of patients throughout the approximately 24-week study. Patches with 0.01% DPC went on the upper back, and the tests were read at 6 days. There were per-sample TCR yield variations, arising mainly from small pooled library volume differences.

From the RACE reads, TCRdb called clonotypes with MiXCR, one entry per CDR3 protein. Of fewer than 300,000 distinct CDR3 sequences in the sample, around 7% were seen once. Study-wide results and limits: Significantly greater numbers of large CDR3 similarity clusters came from expanded TCRs than from controls.

This clonotype was seen a handful of times. Its antigen is not known. As for time point: pre-sensitization, week 0. Indicated treatment: therapeutic diphenylcyclopropenone sensitization with weekly scalp DPC. The TCR originated in a man between 18 and 29 years old with alopecia areata. Some clones in this sample may be carry-over from other donors' samples. Here the sequenced sample was whole blood, taken in connection with sensitization to the hapten diphenylcyclopropenone (DPC).

CDR3 nucleotides: TGTGCCAGCAGCCCCGGTATGGATCCGCAGCCCCAGCATTTT. Amino acid sequence: CASSPGMDPQPQHF. V usage is TRBV3-1 and J usage is TRBJ1-5, with unresolved D. Germline assignment: CDR1 LGHDT and CDR2 YNNKEL (reference sequence). There are 14 residues in the CDR3. The germline V and J ends were trimmed by 4 bases and 7 bases, with 14 bases remaining between them.